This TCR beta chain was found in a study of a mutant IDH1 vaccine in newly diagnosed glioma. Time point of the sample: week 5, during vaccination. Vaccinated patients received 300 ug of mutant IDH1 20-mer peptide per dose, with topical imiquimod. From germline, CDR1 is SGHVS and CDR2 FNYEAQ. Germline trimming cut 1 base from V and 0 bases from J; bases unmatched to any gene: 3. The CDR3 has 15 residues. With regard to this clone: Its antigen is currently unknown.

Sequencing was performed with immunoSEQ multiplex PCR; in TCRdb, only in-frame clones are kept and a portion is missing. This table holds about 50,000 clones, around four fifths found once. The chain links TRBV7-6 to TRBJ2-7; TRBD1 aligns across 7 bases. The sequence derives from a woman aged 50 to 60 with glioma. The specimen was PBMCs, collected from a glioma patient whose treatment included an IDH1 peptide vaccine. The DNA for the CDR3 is TGTGCCAGCAGCTTAGAGGGACAGAGCTCCTACGAGCAGTACTTC. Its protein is CASSLEGQSSYEQYF. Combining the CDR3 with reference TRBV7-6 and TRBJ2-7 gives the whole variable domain GAGVSQSPRYKVTKRGQDVALRCDPISGHVSLYWYRQALGQGPEFLTYFNYEAQQDKSGLPNDRFSAERPEGSISTLTIQRTEQRDSAMYRCASSLEGQSSYEQYFGPGTRLTVT.